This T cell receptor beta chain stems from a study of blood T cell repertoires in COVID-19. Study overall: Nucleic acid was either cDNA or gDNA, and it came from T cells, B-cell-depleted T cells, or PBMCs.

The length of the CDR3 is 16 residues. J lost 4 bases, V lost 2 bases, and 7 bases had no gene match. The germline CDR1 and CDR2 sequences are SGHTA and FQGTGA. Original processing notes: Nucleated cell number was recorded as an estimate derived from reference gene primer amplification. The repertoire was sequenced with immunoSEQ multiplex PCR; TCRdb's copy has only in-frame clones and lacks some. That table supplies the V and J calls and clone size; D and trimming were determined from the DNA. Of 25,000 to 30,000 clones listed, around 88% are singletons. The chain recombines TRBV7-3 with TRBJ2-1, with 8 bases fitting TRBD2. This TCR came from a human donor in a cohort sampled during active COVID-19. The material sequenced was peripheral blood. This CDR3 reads CASSLLGGRLYNEQFF. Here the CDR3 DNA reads TGTGCCAGCAGCTTATTGGGCGGGAGGCTTTACAATGAGCAGTTCTTC.